The T cell receptor (beta chain) described here comes from a study of identical twins. General study findings and limits: In zero-insertion analyses, partial confounding could arise from invariant MAIT and iNKT cells. Where beta out-of-frame sequences were concerned, excess twin sharing was weaker.

The germline V and J ends were trimmed by 4 bases and 2 bases, with 10 bases remaining between them. The CDR3 covers 14 residues. Germline CDR1 and CDR2: SGHTA and FQGTGA. No donor was unhealthy or non-Caucasian. This clonotype was seen at least ten times. The antigen remains undetermined. In TCRdb, the 5' RACE reads were re-called with MiXCR into one record per CDR3 protein. The sample lists hundreds of thousands of distinct CDR3 sequences, roughly 7% occurring once. The data also belong to a second study, concerning yellow fever vaccine responses in identical twins. As that report states: Vaccine T cell responses of twins reportedly seemed partly convergent and partly personalized.

The sequence was obtained from a woman between 18 and 30 years old in good health. The sample was memory (CD45RO+) T cells sorted from blood. This chain connects TRBV7-3 to TRBJ2-3; D is undetermined. The CDR3 region has the DNA TGTGCCAGCAGCTACCAGTCGCCCACAGATACGCAGTATTTT. Encoded protein: CASSYQSPTDTQYF.